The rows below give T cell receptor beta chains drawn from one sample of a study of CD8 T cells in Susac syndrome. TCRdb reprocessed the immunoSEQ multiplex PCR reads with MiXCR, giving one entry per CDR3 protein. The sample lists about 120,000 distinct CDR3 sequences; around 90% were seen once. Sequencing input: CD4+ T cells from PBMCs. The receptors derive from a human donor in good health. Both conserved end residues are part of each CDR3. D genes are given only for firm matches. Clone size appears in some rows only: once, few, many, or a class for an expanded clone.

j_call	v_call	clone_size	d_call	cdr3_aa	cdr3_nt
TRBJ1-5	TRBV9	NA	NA	CASSVGTLNQPQHF	TGTGCCAGCAGCGTGGGGACGCTCAATCAGCCCCAGCATTTT
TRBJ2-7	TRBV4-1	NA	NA	CASSSRAGLYEQYF	TGCGCCAGCAGCAGCCGTGCCGGGCTCTACGAGCAGTACTTC
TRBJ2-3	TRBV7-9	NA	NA	CASSLDGRTDTQYF	TGTGCCAGCAGCTTAGACGGACGCACAGATACGCAGTATTTT
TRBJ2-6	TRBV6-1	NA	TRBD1	CASNPVAWTGVNPGANVLTF	TGTGCCAGCAACCCGGTGGCATGGACAGGGGTTAATCCAGGGGCCAACGTCCTGACTTTC
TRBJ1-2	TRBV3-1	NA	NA	CASSHRRVVGYTF	TGTGCCAGCAGCCATCGCAGGGTTGTAGGCTACACCTTC
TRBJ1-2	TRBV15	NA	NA	CATSRGVATDYGYTF	TGTGCCACCAGCAGAGGTGTAGCGACGGACTATGGCTACACCTTC
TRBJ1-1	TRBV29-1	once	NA	CSVEVLANTEAFF	TGCAGCGTTGAAGTCCTGGCTAACACTGAAGCTTTCTTT
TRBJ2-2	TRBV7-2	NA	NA	CASSLDIGATGNGELFF	TGTGCCAGCAGCTTAGACATCGGGGCCACAGGCAACGGGGAGCTGTTTTTT
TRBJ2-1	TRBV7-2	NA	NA	CASSSSGTGRFF	TGTGCCAGCAGCTCTTCCGGGACCGGGAGGTTCTTC
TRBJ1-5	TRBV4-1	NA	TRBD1	CASSEGQMSQPQHF	TGCGCCAGCAGCGAGGGACAGATGAGTCAGCCCCAGCATTTT
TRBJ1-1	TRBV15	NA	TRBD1	CATSRVQGRRSRNTEAFF	TGTGCCACCAGCAGAGTACAGGGGAGGAGGAGTCGGAACACTGAAGCTTTCTTT
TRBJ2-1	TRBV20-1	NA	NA	CSARPTPHEQFF	TGCAGTGCTAGGCCTACCCCCCATGAGCAGTTCTTC
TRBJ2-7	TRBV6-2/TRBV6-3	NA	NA	CASSYSPPYEQYF	TGTGCCAGCAGTTACTCCCCCCCCTACGAGCAGTACTTC
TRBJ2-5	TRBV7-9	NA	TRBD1	CASSPDRGLSETQYF	TGTGCCAGCAGCCCGGACAGGGGGCTATCGGAGACCCAGTACTTC
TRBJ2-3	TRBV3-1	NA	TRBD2	CASSHSRAGGTDTQYF	TGTGCCAGCAGCCATAGCCGGGCGGGGGGCACAGATACGCAGTATTTT
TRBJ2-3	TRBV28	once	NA	CASSRSGHYSDTQYF	TGTGCCAGCAGTAGATCGGGACATTACTCAGATACGCAGTATTTT
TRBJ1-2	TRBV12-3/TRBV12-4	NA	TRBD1	CASSSVTGAGLYGYTF	TGTGCCAGCAGTTCTGTCACAGGGGCCGGACTCTATGGCTACACCTTC
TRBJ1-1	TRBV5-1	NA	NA	CASSLGEAFF	TGCGCCAGCAGCTTGGGTGAAGCTTTCTTT
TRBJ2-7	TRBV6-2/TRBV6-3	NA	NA	CASSYSSPRFATYEQYF	TGTGCCAGCAGTTACTCGAGCCCACGGTTCGCTACCTACGAGCAGTACTTC
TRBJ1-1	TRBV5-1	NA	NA	CASSLETGIRSGTEAFF	TGCGCCAGCAGCTTGGAGACCGGTATACGGTCAGGCACTGAAGCTTTCTTT
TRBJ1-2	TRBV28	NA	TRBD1	CASSHSGQGAAGGYTF	TGTGCCAGCAGTCACTCGGGACAGGGGGCAGCTGGAGGCTACACCTTC
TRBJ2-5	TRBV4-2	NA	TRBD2	CASSQDGNGGARETQYF	TGTGCCAGCAGCCAAGATGGCAACGGGGGGGCCCGAGAGACCCAGTACTTC
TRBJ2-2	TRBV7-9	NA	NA	CASSPTAPGTGELFF	TGTGCCAGCAGCCCGACGGCGCCCGGGACAGGGGAGCTGTTTTTT
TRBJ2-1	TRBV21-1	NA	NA	CASSSRSPSYNEQFF	TGTGCCAGCAGCAGTCGGAGTCCCTCCTACAATGAGCAGTTCTTC
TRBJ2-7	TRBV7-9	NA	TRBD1	CASSLRTGTYEQYF	TGTGCCAGCAGCCTCCGGACAGGCACCTACGAGCAGTACTTC
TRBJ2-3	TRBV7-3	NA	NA	CASSLRDFTDTQYF	TGTGCCAGCAGCCTACGCGATTTCACAGATACGCAGTATTTT
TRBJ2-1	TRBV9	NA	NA	CASSKQVLDSYNEQFF	TGTGCCAGCAGCAAACAGGTTCTTGACTCCTACAATGAGCAGTTCTTC
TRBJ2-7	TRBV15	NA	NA	CATREGPRDEQYF	TGTGCCACCAGGGAGGGCCCGCGCGACGAGCAGTACTTC
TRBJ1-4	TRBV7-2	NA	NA	CASSLRVTNEKLFF	TGTGCCAGCAGCTTACGGGTGACTAATGAAAAACTGTTTTTT
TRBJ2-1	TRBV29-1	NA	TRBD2	CSVGTSVNEQFF	TGCAGCGTGGGGACTAGCGTCAATGAGCAGTTCTTC
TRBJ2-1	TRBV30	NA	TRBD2	CAWSVLGLTSGSTSYNEQFF	TGTGCCTGGAGTGTACTGGGATTGACTAGCGGGAGTACATCCTACAATGAGCAGTTCTTC
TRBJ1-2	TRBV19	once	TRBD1	CATSTTGGVGYTF	TGTGCCACCTCTACGACAGGGGGCGTTGGCTACACCTTC
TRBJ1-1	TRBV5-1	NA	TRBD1	CASSETGDTEAFF	TGCGCCAGCAGCGAGACAGGGGACACTGAAGCTTTCTTT
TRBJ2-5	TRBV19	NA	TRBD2	CASSIGGGISSRETQYF	TGTGCCAGTAGTATAGGGGGGGGAATAAGTTCTCGAGAGACCCAGTACTTC
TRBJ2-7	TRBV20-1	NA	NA	CSAATGLSSYEQYF	TGCAGTGCCGCGACTGGTTTAAGCTCCTACGAGCAGTACTTC
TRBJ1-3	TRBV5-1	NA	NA	CASTSLVHRKTGSGQITIYF	TGCGCCAGCACCTCGTTGGTCCACCGGAAGACCGGCTCGGGGCAGATCACCATATATTTT
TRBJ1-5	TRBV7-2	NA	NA	CASSPNSNNQPQHF	TGTGCCAGCAGCCCTAACAGTAACAATCAGCCCCAGCATTTT
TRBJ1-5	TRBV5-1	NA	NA	CASSQHSNQPQHF	TGCGCCAGCAGCCAGCATAGCAATCAGCCCCAGCATTTT
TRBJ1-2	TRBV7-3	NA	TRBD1	CASSLDGQGFGYTF	TGTGCCAGCAGCTTGGATGGACAGGGATTTGGCTACACCTTC
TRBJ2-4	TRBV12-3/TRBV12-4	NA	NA	CASSFAEILAKNIQYF	TGTGCCAGCAGTTTCGCCGAAATACTAGCCAAAAACATTCAGTACTTC
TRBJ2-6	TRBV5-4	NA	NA	CASSLEWSVSGANVLTF	TGTGCCAGCAGCTTGGAATGGTCGGTCTCTGGGGCCAACGTCCTGACTTTC
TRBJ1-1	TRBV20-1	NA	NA	CSARAPGALPEAFF	TGCAGTGCTAGAGCCCCGGGGGCGCTACCTGAAGCTTTCTTT
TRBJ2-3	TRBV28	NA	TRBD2	CASSSSGRWASTDTQYF	TGTGCCAGCAGTTCTAGCGGGAGATGGGCTAGCACAGATACGCAGTATTTT
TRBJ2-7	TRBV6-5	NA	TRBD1	CASRNTGGRDEQYF	TGTGCCAGCAGAAATACAGGGGGCCGGGACGAGCAGTACTTC
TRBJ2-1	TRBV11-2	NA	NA	CASSHPAGLDEQFF	TGTGCCAGCAGCCACCCGGCAGGGCTCGATGAGCAGTTCTTC
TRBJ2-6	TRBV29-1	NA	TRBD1	CSVEDAAGGVSGANVLTF	TGCAGCGTTGAAGACGCCGCAGGGGGCGTGTCTGGGGCCAACGTCCTGACTTTC
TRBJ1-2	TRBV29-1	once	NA	CSVVLYRDNGYTF	TGCAGCGTTGTGTTGTACAGGGACAATGGCTACACCTTC
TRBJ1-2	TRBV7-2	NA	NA	CASSLATVETYGYTF	TGTGCCAGCAGCTTAGCGACAGTGGAGACCTATGGCTACACCTTC
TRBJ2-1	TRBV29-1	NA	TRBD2	CSLTLASGAHNEQFF	TGCAGCCTCACGCTGGCTAGCGGGGCCCACAATGAGCAGTTCTTC
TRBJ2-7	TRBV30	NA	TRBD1	CAWSIWGQGPYEQYF	TGTGCCTGGAGTATCTGGGGACAGGGGCCCTACGAGCAGTACTTC
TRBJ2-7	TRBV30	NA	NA	CAWSHDGPYEQYF	TGTGCCTGGAGTCACGACGGACCCTACGAGCAGTACTTC